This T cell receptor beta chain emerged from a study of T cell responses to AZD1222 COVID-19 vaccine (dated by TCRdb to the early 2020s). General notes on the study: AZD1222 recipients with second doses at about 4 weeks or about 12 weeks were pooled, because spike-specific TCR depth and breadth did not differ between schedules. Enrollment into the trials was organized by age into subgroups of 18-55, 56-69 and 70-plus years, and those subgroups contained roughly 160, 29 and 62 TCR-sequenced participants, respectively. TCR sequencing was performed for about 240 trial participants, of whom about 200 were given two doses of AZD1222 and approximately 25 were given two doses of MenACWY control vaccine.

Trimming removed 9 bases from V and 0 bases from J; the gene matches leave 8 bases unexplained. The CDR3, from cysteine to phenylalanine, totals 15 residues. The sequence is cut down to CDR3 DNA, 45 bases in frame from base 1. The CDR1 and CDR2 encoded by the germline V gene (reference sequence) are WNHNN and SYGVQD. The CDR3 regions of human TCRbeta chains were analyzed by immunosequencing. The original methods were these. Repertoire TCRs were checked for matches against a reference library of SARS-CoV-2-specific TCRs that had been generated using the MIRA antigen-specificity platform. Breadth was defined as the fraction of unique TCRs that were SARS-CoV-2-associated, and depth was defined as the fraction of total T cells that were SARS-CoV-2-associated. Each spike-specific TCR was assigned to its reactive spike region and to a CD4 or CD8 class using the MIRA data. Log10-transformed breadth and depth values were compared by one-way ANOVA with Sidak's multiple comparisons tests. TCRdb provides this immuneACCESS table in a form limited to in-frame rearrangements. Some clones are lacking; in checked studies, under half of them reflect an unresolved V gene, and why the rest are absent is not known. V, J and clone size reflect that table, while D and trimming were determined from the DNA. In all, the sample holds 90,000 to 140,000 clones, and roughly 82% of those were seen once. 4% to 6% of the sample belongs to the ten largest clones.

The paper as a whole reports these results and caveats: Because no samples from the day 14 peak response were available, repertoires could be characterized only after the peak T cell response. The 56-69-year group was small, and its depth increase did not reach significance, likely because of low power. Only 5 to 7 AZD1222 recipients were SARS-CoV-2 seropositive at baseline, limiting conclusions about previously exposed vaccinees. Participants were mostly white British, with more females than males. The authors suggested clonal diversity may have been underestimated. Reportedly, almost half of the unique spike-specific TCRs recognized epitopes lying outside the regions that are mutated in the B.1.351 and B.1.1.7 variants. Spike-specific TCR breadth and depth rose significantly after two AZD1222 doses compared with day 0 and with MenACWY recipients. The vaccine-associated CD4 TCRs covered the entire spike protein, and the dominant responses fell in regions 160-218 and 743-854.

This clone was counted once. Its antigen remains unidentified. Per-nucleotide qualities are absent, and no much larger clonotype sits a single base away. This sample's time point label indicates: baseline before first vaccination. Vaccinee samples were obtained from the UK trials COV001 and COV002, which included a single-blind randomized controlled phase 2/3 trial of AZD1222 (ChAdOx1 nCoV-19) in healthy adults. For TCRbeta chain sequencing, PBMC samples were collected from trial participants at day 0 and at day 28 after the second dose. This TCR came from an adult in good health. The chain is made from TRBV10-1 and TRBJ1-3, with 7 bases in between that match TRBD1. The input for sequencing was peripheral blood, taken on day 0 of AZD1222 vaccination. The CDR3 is CARIRQGCSGNTIYF. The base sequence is TGCGCCAGGATAAGACAGGGCTGCTCTGGAAACACCATATATTTT.